This T cell receptor beta chain is drawn from a study of cytomegalovirus exposure and HLA in healthy donors. At the level of the study: As an earlier analysis found, around 200 million T cells yielded approximately 110 million unique TCR beta sequences.

Findings and limits, study-wide: In an earlier analysis, most TCR beta V segments were productive about 90% or about 30% of the time. Reportedly, a later analysis found an Asian-associated ancestry cluster had fewer N-insertions than the roughly 700-donor mean. More clonal expansion characterized HLA-associated TCR beta chains than equally common others in a later analysis.

With 60 Vbeta and 13 Jbeta primers, the PCR was carried out. Libraries were prepared by immunoSEQ multiplex PCR; TCRdb keeps only in-frame clonotypes and omits some of them. Of 200,000 to 250,000 clones in the sample, 70% to 85% are singletons; the top ten hold about 1.8%. In regard to this clone: Its antigen is not identified.

This TCR was recovered from a man aged 45-60 years in good health and CMV-seronegative. The specimen was PBMCs.

This chain's CDR3 is CASRTSGREDTQYF. Written as DNA, the CDR3 is TGTGCCAGCAGGACTAGCGGGAGGGAGGATACGCAGTATTTT. The chain employs TRBV28 and TRBJ2-3, with 14 nucleotides matching TRBD2. This CDR3 is 14 amino acids long. Germline CDR1 MDHEN, CDR2 SYDVKM. The trim removed 6 bases at V and 6 bases at J, leaving 2 bases unmatched.